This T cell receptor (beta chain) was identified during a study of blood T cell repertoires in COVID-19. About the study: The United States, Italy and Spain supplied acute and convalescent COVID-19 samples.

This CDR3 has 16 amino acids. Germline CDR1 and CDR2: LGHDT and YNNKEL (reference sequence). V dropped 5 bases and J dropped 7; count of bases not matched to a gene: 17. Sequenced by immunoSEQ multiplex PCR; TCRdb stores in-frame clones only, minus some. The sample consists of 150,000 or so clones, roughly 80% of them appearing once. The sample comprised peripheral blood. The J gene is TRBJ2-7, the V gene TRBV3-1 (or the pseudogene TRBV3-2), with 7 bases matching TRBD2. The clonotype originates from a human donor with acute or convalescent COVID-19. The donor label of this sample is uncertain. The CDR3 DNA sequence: TGTGCCAGCAGCACGCTATACGGGGGGACCTCCCCGGAGCAGTACTTC. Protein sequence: CASSTLYGGTSPEQYF.